The rows below give T cell receptor beta chains drawn from one sample of a study of blood T cell repertoires in COVID-19. Assay: immunoSEQ multiplex PCR; the TCRdb copy retains only in-frame clones and omits some. The table has about 140,000 clones, roughly 90% seen once. The sample consisted of peripheral blood. These receptors came from a human donor with COVID-19, enrolled during active disease. The donor label of this sample is uncertain. Both conserved end residues are part of each CDR3. Each record gives: D gene, clone size, J gene, V gene, CDR3 protein, CDR3 DNA. D genes are given only for firm matches. The size field is filled for only some rows; it gives once, few, many or a size class.

d_gene: TRBD1; abundance: .; j_gene: TRBJ2-5; v_gene: TRBV27; CDR3aa: CASSNLPGQGAETQYF; CDR3nt: TGTGCCAGCAGCAACCTCCCGGGACAGGGGGCGGAGACCCAGTACTTC
d_gene: .; abundance: .; j_gene: TRBJ1-2; v_gene: TRBV7-3; CDR3aa: CASSLSGRGLGYTF; CDR3nt: TGTGCCAGCAGCTTATCGGGCAGGGGTCTTGGCTACACCTTC
d_gene: TRBD1; abundance: few; j_gene: TRBJ1-6; v_gene: TRBV28; CDR3aa: CASSPPTGGDNSPLHF; CDR3nt: TGTGCCAGCAGCCCACCGACAGGGGGCGATAATTCACCCCTCCACTTT
d_gene: .; abundance: .; j_gene: TRBJ1-1; v_gene: TRBV18; CDR3aa: CASSPTGENTEAFF; CDR3nt: TGTGCCAGCTCACCGACAGGCGAGAACACTGAAGCTTTCTTT
d_gene: .; abundance: .; j_gene: TRBJ1-1; v_gene: TRBV3-1/TRBV3-2; CDR3aa: CASSQIPGNTEAFF; CDR3nt: TGTGCCAGCAGCCAAATCCCAGGGAACACTGAAGCTTTCTTT
d_gene: .; abundance: once; j_gene: TRBJ1-1; v_gene: TRBV6-5; CDR3aa: CASSYRGPNTEAFF; CDR3nt: TGTGCCAGCAGTTACAGGGGCCCAAACACTGAAGCTTTCTTT
d_gene: TRBD1; abundance: .; j_gene: TRBJ1-6; v_gene: TRBV5-1; CDR3aa: CASSPGQGAPPLHF; CDR3nt: TGCGCCAGCAGCCCGGGACAGGGGGCTCCACCCCTCCACTTT
d_gene: .; abundance: .; j_gene: TRBJ1-2; v_gene: TRBV27; CDR3aa: CASSLIGRRGDPLGYTF; CDR3nt: TGTGCCAGCAGTTTAATAGGTCGTCGGGGTGATCCCCTCGGCTACACCTTC
d_gene: TRBD1; abundance: .; j_gene: TRBJ1-4; v_gene: TRBV2; CDR3aa: CASSVPGTVGEKLFF; CDR3nt: TGTGCCAGCAGCGTACCCGGGACAGTTGGTGAAAAACTGTTTTTT
d_gene: TRBD2; abundance: .; j_gene: TRBJ2-1; v_gene: TRBV7-9; CDR3aa: CASSSGGPSYNEQFF; CDR3nt: TGTGCCAGCAGCTCGGGGGGACCCTCGTACAATGAGCAGTTCTTC
d_gene: .; abundance: .; j_gene: TRBJ2-2; v_gene: TRBV5-3; CDR3aa: CARSLFGGAVNTGELFF; CDR3nt: TGTGCCAGAAGCTTGTTTGGGGGGGCGGTAAACACCGGGGAGCTGTTTTTT
d_gene: .; abundance: .; j_gene: TRBJ1-1; v_gene: TRBV30; CDR3aa: CAWEGQNTEAFF; CDR3nt: TGTGCCTGGGAGGGACAGAACACTGAAGCTTTCTTT
d_gene: TRBD1; abundance: .; j_gene: TRBJ2-7; v_gene: TRBV6-5; CDR3aa: CASSRGGQGTSEQYF; CDR3nt: TGTGCCAGCAGTCGGGGGGGACAGGGGACCTCCGAGCAGTACTTC
d_gene: .; abundance: .; j_gene: TRBJ1-5; v_gene: TRBV19; CDR3aa: CASLTPTGPNQPQHF; CDR3nt: TGTGCCAGTTTGACTCCTACAGGGCCCAATCAGCCCCAGCATTTT
d_gene: .; abundance: .; j_gene: TRBJ1-6; v_gene: TRBV4-2; CDR3aa: CASSQEANSPLHF; CDR3nt: TGTGCCAGCAGCCAAGAAGCGAATTCACCCCTCCACTTT
d_gene: .; abundance: .; j_gene: TRBJ1-3; v_gene: TRBV18; CDR3aa: CASSRGLAISGNTIYF; CDR3nt: TGTGCCAGCTCAAGAGGGCTTGCCATCTCTGGAAACACCATATATTTT
d_gene: TRBD2; abundance: .; j_gene: TRBJ2-3; v_gene: TRBV3-1/TRBV3-2; CDR3aa: CASSQVTSGGWGDTQYF; CDR3nt: TGTGCCAGCAGCCAAGTAACTAGCGGGGGGTGGGGAGATACGCAGTATTTT
d_gene: .; abundance: .; j_gene: TRBJ1-2; v_gene: TRBV2; CDR3aa: CASSVAGGYGYTF; CDR3nt: TGTGCCAGCAGTGTCGCGGGGGGCTATGGCTACACCTTC
d_gene: .; abundance: .; j_gene: TRBJ2-6; v_gene: TRBV27; CDR3aa: CASSPRQVPSRANVLTF; CDR3nt: TGTGCCAGCAGTCCGCGACAGGTACCCTCCAGGGCCAACGTCCTGACTTTC
d_gene: .; abundance: .; j_gene: TRBJ2-2; v_gene: TRBV5-1; CDR3aa: CASSLALTDNTGELFF; CDR3nt: TGCGCCAGCAGCTTGGCCCTGACAGATAACACCGGGGAGCTGTTTTTT
d_gene: TRBD1; abundance: .; j_gene: TRBJ1-2; v_gene: TRBV5-1; CDR3aa: CASSLETGEGYTF; CDR3nt: TGCGCCAGCAGCTTGGAGACAGGGGAAGGCTACACCTTC
d_gene: .; abundance: .; j_gene: TRBJ1-2; v_gene: TRBV2; CDR3aa: CASSVNSYGYTF; CDR3nt: TGTGCCAGCAGTGTAAACAGCTATGGCTACACCTTC
d_gene: .; abundance: .; j_gene: TRBJ2-7; v_gene: TRBV19; CDR3aa: CASSIRGGRADSAYEQYF; CDR3nt: TGTGCCAGTAGTATTAGGGGGGGTCGGGCAGATAGCGCCTACGAGCAGTACTTC
d_gene: .; abundance: .; j_gene: TRBJ1-1; v_gene: TRBV5-1; CDR3aa: CASSLYGGTNTEAFF; CDR3nt: TGCGCCAGCAGCTTGTACGGGGGGACGAACACTGAAGCTTTCTTT
d_gene: TRBD1; abundance: .; j_gene: TRBJ1-4; v_gene: TRBV18; CDR3aa: CASSRGQENEKLFF; CDR3nt: TGTGCCAGCTCACGAGGACAGGAGAATGAAAAACTGTTTTTT
d_gene: TRBD1; abundance: .; j_gene: TRBJ1-3; v_gene: TRBV28; CDR3aa: CASSLTGVLVGNTIYF; CDR3nt: TGTGCCAGCAGCCTGACAGGGGTTTTAGTAGGAAACACCATATATTTT
d_gene: TRBD2; abundance: .; j_gene: TRBJ2-4; v_gene: TRBV24-1; CDR3aa: CATSPAGGIQYF; CDR3nt: TGTGCCACCAGTCCGGCGGGGGGCATTCAGTACTTC
d_gene: .; abundance: .; j_gene: TRBJ1-4; v_gene: TRBV12-3/TRBV12-4; CDR3aa: CASSPPGLEKLFF; CDR3nt: TGTGCCAGCAGTCCTCCCGGACTTGAAAAACTGTTTTTT
d_gene: TRBD1; abundance: .; j_gene: TRBJ1-3; v_gene: TRBV5-1; CDR3aa: CASSLQGRNTIYF; CDR3nt: TGCGCCAGCAGCTTACAGGGGAGGAACACCATATATTTT
d_gene: TRBD1; abundance: once; j_gene: TRBJ1-3; v_gene: TRBV5-1; CDR3aa: CASSESTTGTGGNTIYF; CDR3nt: TGCGCCAGCAGCGAGTCTACTACCGGGACAGGGGGAAACACCATATATTTT
d_gene: .; abundance: .; j_gene: TRBJ1-2; v_gene: TRBV5-8; CDR3aa: CASSLVAGNYGYTF; CDR3nt: TGTGCCAGCAGCTTGGTGGCCGGGAACTATGGCTACACCTTC
d_gene: .; abundance: .; j_gene: TRBJ2-2; v_gene: TRBV5-1; CDR3aa: CASSLQGPNTGELFF; CDR3nt: TGCGCCAGCAGCTTGCAGGGCCCGAACACCGGGGAGCTGTTTTTT
d_gene: TRBD2; abundance: .; j_gene: TRBJ2-7; v_gene: TRBV4-1; CDR3aa: CASSLTRIGLAVGEQYF; CDR3nt: TGCGCCAGCAGCCTCACGAGGATCGGACTAGCGGTGGGGGAGCAGTACTTC